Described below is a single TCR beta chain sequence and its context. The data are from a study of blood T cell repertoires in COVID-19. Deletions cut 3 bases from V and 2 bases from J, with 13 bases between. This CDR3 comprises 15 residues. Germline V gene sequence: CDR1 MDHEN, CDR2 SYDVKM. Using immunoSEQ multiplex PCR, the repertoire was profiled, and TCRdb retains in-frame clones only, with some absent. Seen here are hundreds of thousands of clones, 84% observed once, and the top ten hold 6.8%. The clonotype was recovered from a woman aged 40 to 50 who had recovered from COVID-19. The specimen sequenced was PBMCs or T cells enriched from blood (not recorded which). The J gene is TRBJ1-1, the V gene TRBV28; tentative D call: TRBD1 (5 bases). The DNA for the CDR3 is TGTGCCAGCAGTTTGCCGACAGCTCCTAACACTGAAGCTTTCTTT. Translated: CASSLPTAPNTEAFF.